These T cell receptor beta chains were read from a single sample in a study of graft-versus-host responses after intestinal transplantation. Assay used: immunoSEQ multiplex PCR; TCRdb lists only in-frame clones, some missing. The profile shows approximately 110,000 clones, approximately 93% of them singletons. These receptors have no identified antigens. The starting material was unstimulated CD8+ T cells sorted from spleen or lymph node cells, obtained before transplant. The receptors come from a human donor who was the organ donor for an intestinal transplant. Both conserved end residues are part of each CDR3. The order of the fields is V gene, D gene, J gene, clone size, CDR3 DNA, CDR3 protein. D genes are given only for firm matches. Clone size is not always given. Where it is, it says once, few, many or a class for expanded clones.

>TRBV9|NA|TRBJ2-2|NA
TGTGCCAGCAGCGTAGGCAACACCGGGGAGCTGTTTTTT
CASSVGNTGELFF
>TRBV19|NA|TRBJ2-1|NA
TGTGCCAGTAGTTATACGCTAAGCTCCTACAATGAGCAGTTCTTC
CASSYTLSSYNEQFF
>TRBV7-9|NA|TRBJ2-3|once
TGTGCCAGCAGCTTAGTTTCGCCCGGCACAGATACGCAGTATTTT
CASSLVSPGTDTQYF
>TRBV7-2|NA|TRBJ2-7|NA
TGTGCCAGCAGCTTACAGGGAACCTACGAGCAGTACTTC
CASSLQGTYEQYF
>TRBV6-6|TRBD2|TRBJ2-7|NA
TGTGCCAGCAGTACCTCAGCGGGAGGGCACGAGCAGTACTTC
CASSTSAGGHEQYF
>TRBV6-1|NA|TRBJ1-1|NA
TGTGCCAGCAGTGTGGCTGGCTGGGGCACTGAAGCTTTCTTT
CASSVAGWGTEAFF
>TRBV5-4|NA|TRBJ2-7|NA
TGTGCCAGCAGCTTGACCTCAGGGGGGCGCGAGCAGTACTTC
CASSLTSGGREQYF
>TRBV4-3|NA|TRBJ2-7|NA
TGCGCCAGCAGCCAGGTAGCAAAGGGACCCTACGAGCAGTACTTC
CASSQVAKGPYEQYF
>TRBV9|NA|TRBJ2-7|NA
TGTGCCAGCAGCCCACGGGGGCCTGATCTTTTCTACGAGCAGTACTTC
CASSPRGPDLFYEQYF
>TRBV5-1|TRBD1|TRBJ1-1|once
TGCGCCAGCAGCCCCTGGCGACAGGGCAGCACTGAAGCTTTCTTT
CASSPWRQGSTEAFF
>TRBV4-1|NA|TRBJ1-1|NA
TGCGCCAGCAGCCCAACGGGACACCCGAACGAGGAAGCTTTCTTT
CASSPTGHPNEEAFF
>TRBV19|NA|TRBJ1-5|NA
TGTGCCAGTAGCAGCACTTATAGCAATCAGCCCCAGCATTTT
CASSSTYSNQPQHF
>TRBV4-2|NA|TRBJ1-5|NA
TGTGCCAGCAGCCAAGAAGACGGACAGAGCAATCAGCCCCAGCATTTT
CASSQEDGQSNQPQHF
>TRBV19|NA|TRBJ2-1|NA
TGTGCCAGTAGTGTCGACGACGCGGGCTACAATGAGCAGTTCTTC
CASSVDDAGYNEQFF
>TRBV4-2|TRBD2|TRBJ2-1|NA
TGTGCCAGCAGCCAAGTTCTAGCGGGAGGCGGGTACAATGAGCAGTTCTTC
CASSQVLAGGGYNEQFF
>TRBV18|NA|TRBJ2-1|NA
TGTGCCAGCTCGTCGCTAGACAATGAGCAGTTCTTC
CASSSLDNEQFF
>TRBV28|NA|TRBJ1-1|NA
TGTGCCAGCACCTCATTCAGATGGGCTTTCTTT
CASTSFRWAFF
>TRBV4-1|TRBD2|TRBJ2-5|NA
TGCGCCAGCAGTCCAGTAGATAGCGGGGGGGAGACCCAGTACTTC
CASSPVDSGGETQYF
>TRBV19|NA|TRBJ2-3|NA
TGTGCCAGTAGTATTCGCAGCGGAAGAAGTACAAGCACAGATACGCAGTATTTT
CASSIRSGRSTSTDTQYF
>TRBV20-1|NA|TRBJ1-2|NA
TGCAGTGCTAACGGCTACACCTTC
CSANGYTF
>TRBV9|TRBD1|TRBJ2-1|NA
TGTGCCAGCAGCGGGGGACAGGTATCCTACAATGAGCAGTTCTTC
CASSGGQVSYNEQFF
>TRBV7-2|NA|TRBJ2-1|NA
TGTGCCAGCAGCTTGCGGTCCTCCTACAATGAGCAGTTCTTC
CASSLRSSYNEQFF
>TRBV5-1|TRBD1|TRBJ1-1|NA
TGCGCCAGCAGAAACGTCGGGGACAGGGGAGCTTTCTTT
CASRNVGDRGAFF
>TRBV4-2|NA|TRBJ1-1|NA
TGTGCCAGCAGCCAAGATCCTAGGCAACGGAGGGAGAACTTATTCATGCGGCCTGAAGCTTTCTTT
CASSQDPRQRRENLFMRPEAFF
>TRBV10-2|TRBD2|TRBJ2-3|NA
TGCGCCAGCAGTGAGACTAGCGGTAGCACAGATACGCAGTATTTT
CASSETSGSTDTQYF
>TRBV4-3|NA|TRBJ1-3|NA
TGCGCCAGCAGCTCGTTAGCTGGAAACACCATATATTTT
CASSSLAGNTIYF
>TRBV7-9|NA|TRBJ1-1|NA
TGTGCCAGCAGCCCGACAGCCACCAGGGGTGTGAACACTGAAGCTTTCTTT
CASSPTATRGVNTEAFF
>TRBV2|TRBD1|TRBJ2-2|NA
TGTGCCATACAGGGGGAGGACACCGGGGAGCTGTTTTTT
CAIQGEDTGELFF
>TRBV4-1|TRBD2|TRBJ2-1|NA
TGCGCCAGCAGCCAAACTAGCGGCTCCTACAATGAGCAGTTCTTC
CASSQTSGSYNEQFF
>TRBV7-9|NA|TRBJ2-6|NA
TGTGCCAGCCTCGGTAGGACCTCTGGGGCCAACGTCCTGACTTTC
CASLGRTSGANVLTF
>TRBV9|NA|TRBJ2-1|NA
TGTGCCAGCAGCGTAGGGAGCGGCCTCTCCTACAATGAGCAGTTCTTC
CASSVGSGLSYNEQFF
>TRBV30|NA|TRBJ2-5|NA
TGTGCCTGGAGTGTCCTAGCGAGGGAGACCCAGTACTTC
CAWSVLARETQYF
>TRBV5-1|NA|TRBJ2-5|NA
TGCGCCAGCAGCTTCGCAGGAGAGACCCAGTACTTC
CASSFAGETQYF
>TRBV7-9|TRBD2|TRBJ2-7|NA
TGTGCCAGCAGCCCTAGCGGGAGTCCCTACGAGCAGTACTTC
CASSPSGSPYEQYF
>TRBV7-9|NA|TRBJ1-2|NA
TGTGCCAGCAGCCGGAAATTGACAGATAACTATGGCTACACCTTC
CASSRKLTDNYGYTF
>TRBV14|NA|TRBJ1-2|NA
TGTGCCAGCAGCCAATGGTCGACTTACGACTATGGCTACACCTTC
CASSQWSTYDYGYTF
>TRBV4-1|NA|TRBJ2-3|NA
TGCGCCAGCAGCCAAATAAGCACAGATACGCAGTATTTT
CASSQISTDTQYF
>TRBV5-1|NA|TRBJ1-1|NA
TGCGCCAGCAGCTGGGCACAGGGCACTGAAGCTTTCTTT
CASSWAQGTEAFF
>TRBV13|TRBD2|TRBJ2-1|NA
TGTGCCAGCAGCCCCCTAGCGGGGATGGGTTACAATGAGCAGTTCTTC
CASSPLAGMGYNEQFF
>TRBV6-6|TRBD2|TRBJ2-3|NA
TGTGCCAGCAGTTACTCTAGCGGGAGTGCCGATACGCAGTATTTT
CASSYSSGSADTQYF
>TRBV25-1|NA|TRBJ2-7|NA
TGTGCCAGCAGTGTTTCCTACGAGCAGTACTTC
CASSVSYEQYF
>TRBV11-2|TRBD2|TRBJ2-1|NA
TGTGCCAGCAGCTTACTAGCGGGAGGGCCCAATGAGCAGTTCTTC
CASSLLAGGPNEQFF
>TRBV19|TRBD1|TRBJ2-1|NA
TGTGCCAGTAACCAGCCCGGACAGGGGGCCTATGAGCAGTTCTTC
CASNQPGQGAYEQFF
>TRBV4-2|NA|TRBJ2-1|NA
TGTGCCAGCAGCCAAGCAGTTATGGACGAGCAGTTCTTC
CASSQAVMDEQFF
>TRBV6-5|NA|TRBJ2-7|NA
TGTGCCAGCAGTGACTACGAGCAGTACTTC
CASSDYEQYF
>TRBV4-3|NA|TRBJ1-2|NA
TGCGCCAGCAGCCAAGACTATCACCAGCCCCCTGGAGGCTACACCTTC
CASSQDYHQPPGGYTF
>TRBV6-4|TRBD2|TRBJ2-7|once
TGTGCCAGCACCCCGGGGGGGAACGAGCAGTACTTC
CASTPGGNEQYF
>TRBV5-1|TRBD1|TRBJ1-2|NA
TGCGCCAGCATGGAGACAGGGGCTGTTGGCTACACCTTC
CASMETGAVGYTF
>TRBV2|NA|TRBJ2-7|few
TGTGCCAGCAGTTTAGCCCCCTACGAGCAGTACTTC
CASSLAPYEQYF
>TRBV4-3|NA|TRBJ2-1|NA
TGCGCCAGCAGCCAAGATCAGCGGTTGCTAAATTGGGATGAGCAGTTCTTC
CASSQDQRLLNWDEQFF
>TRBV29-1|NA|TRBJ2-1|NA
TGCAGCGCTCAGGGCGCGTCTCAACACGCCCAGAATGAGCAGTTCTTC
CSAQGASQHAQNEQFF
>TRBV2|TRBD2|TRBJ2-7|once
TGTGCCAGCAGGGGGACTAGCGGGCAATACGAGCAGTACTTC
CASRGTSGQYEQYF